What follows describes a single T cell receptor beta chain. The antigen remains unidentified. V lost 3 bases and J 3 bases, leaving 11 bases between the germline ends. CDR3 size: 14 residues. Looked up from germline, CDR1 is SNHLY and CDR2 is FYNNEI. This sample stems from a study of neoadjuvant anti-PD-1 for oral cavity cancer. As for the study in general: Nivolumab at 3 mg/kg was mostly given biweekly, three to four doses, pre-surgery.

This table comes from immunoSEQ multiplex PCR, and its TCRdb copy is limited to in-frame clones, with some not included. The repertoire includes approximately 74,000 clones, 84% of them detected once, and 2.5% to 4% sits in the top ten. Study results and caveats: Pretreatment Treg/Th17 ratio correlated inversely with post-treatment tumor clonality. With three patients per group, TCR findings need larger cohorts.

This material consisted of PBMCs, taken before nivolumab (anti-PD-1) treatment. The clonotype was recovered from a person between 40 and 79 years old with oral cavity squamous cell carcinoma. V gene TRBV2 combines with J gene TRBJ1-2; D uncertain. The CDR3 nucleotides read TGTGCCAGCAGTGATTCTGGGGAGGACTATGGCTACACCTTC. Protein sequence: CASSDSGEDYGYTF.